The subject of this entry is one T cell receptor beta chain. Original analysis: Amplification of reference gene primers was used by the study to estimate nucleated cell counts. The repertoire was sequenced with immunoSEQ multiplex PCR; TCRdb's copy has only in-frame clones and lacks some. That table supplies the V and J calls and clone size; D and trimming were determined from the DNA. The table has some 80,000 clones, about nine tenths seen once. The data belong to a study of blood T cell repertoires in COVID-19. Study overall: Sites in the United States, Italy and Spain provided acute and convalescent COVID-19 samples.

This receptor was obtained from a man in his fifties with COVID-19, enrolled during active disease. Sequencing was carried out using peripheral blood.

CDR3 protein: CASSWDGRNTEAFF. The DNA for the CDR3 is TGTGCCAGCAGCTGGGACGGGAGGAACACTGAAGCTTTCTTT. V is TRBV28 and J is TRBJ1-1, with D possibly being TRBD1 (5 bases). V was cut by 6 bases and J by 1 base, with 12 bases left in between. Germline CDR1 and CDR2: MDHEN and SYDVKM. This CDR3 contains 14 residues.